One sample yielded the 8 T cell receptor beta chains listed below, sequenced in a study of regulatory T cells in long-lasting Graves disease. Researchers made TCR beta libraries by using iRepertoire HTBI primers and running Arm-PCR on CDR3 regions. TCRdb itself ran the multiplex PCR reads through MiXCR, one entry per CDR3 protein. Of 250,000 to 300,000 distinct CDR3 sequences in the sample, around 19% were seen once. Time point in this sample: newly diagnosed GD, antithyroid drugs for less than 3 months. The authors made the TCR library using RNA they extracted from PBMCs. The data were also submitted as part of a second study, on T cells in Graves' hyperthyroidism and ophthalmopathy.

Specimen: peripheral blood mononuclear cells (PBMCs), collected at new diagnosis, from a patient treated with antithyroid drugs. Source of these receptors: a woman aged 25 to 39 with Graves disease.

The CDR3, as DNA: TGCAGTGCCAGGGGGTCGGACAGGGCTAATGAAAAACTGTTTTTT. Amino acids: CSARGSDRANEKLFF. The chain employs TRBV20-1 and TRBJ1-4; 8 nucleotides align to TRBD1. CDR3 length equals 15 residues. The germline CDR1 and CDR2 sequences are DFQATT and SNEGSKA (reference sequence). V shed 6 bases and J 3 bases; nucleotides not matched to a gene: 9.

The sample holds a few counts of this clonotype. The missing conserved phenylalanine or tryptophan at the end of this CDR3 makes a read error likely. The chain couples TRBV3-1 to TRBJ2-7; D unresolved. The V end was cut by 3 bases, the J end by 4 bases, with 4 bases between. Germline loops: CDR1 LGHDT, CDR2 YNNKEL (reference sequence). There are 11 residues in the CDR3. The CDR3 reads CASSHTYEQYL. The CDR3 DNA reads TGTGCCAGCAGCCACACTTACGAGCAGTACCTC.

This clonotype was found many times. This chain connects TRBV6-5 to TRBJ2-1, with 14 bases that match TRBD2. This CDR3 spans 19 amino acids. CDR1 and CDR2 from the germline V gene are MNHEY and SVGAGI. The junction had 7 bases not matched to a gene; V was cut back by 3 bases and J by 0 bases. The CDR3 is CASSYRGLAGASSYNEQFF. The CDR3 DNA is TGTGCCAGCAGTTATCGGGGACTAGCGGGGGCAAGCTCCTACAATGAGCAGTTCTTC.

In this sample, this clonotype turned up many times. The genes are TRBV18 and TRBJ2-1; tentatively, D is TRBD1 (6 bases). The CDR3 loop spans 16 amino acids. Between the trimmed V and J ends, which lost 0 bases and 0 bases, there was a span of 9 bases. CDR1 is KGHSH, CDR2 LQKENI, per germline. The CDR3 nucleotides are TGTGCCAGCTCACCACCCCAGGGGTACTCCTACAATGAGCAGTTCTTC. Translation gives CASSPPQGYSYNEQFF.

This clonotype appeared many times. The CDR3 DNA is TGTGCCAGCCCCAGCCCCTATAGTGAAAAACTGTTTTTT. Its protein is CASPSPYSEKLFF. The rearrangement links TRBV6-1 to TRBJ1-4; the D is unclear. V was trimmed by 8 bases and J by 7 bases, leaving 14 bases between them. Germline CDR1 is MNHNS and CDR2 is SASEGT. CDR3 length: 13 residues.

The chain recombines TRBV6-8 with TRBJ2-1; 8 bases agree with TRBD2. The CDR3 length is 15 residues. V was clipped by 2 bases and J by 5 bases; unmatched bases: 5. Germline loops: CDR1 MNHGY, CDR2 SAAAGT. The CDR3 region has the DNA TGTGCCAGCAGTTACGGCGGGGGGCCTCACAATGAGCAGTTCTTC. Protein product: CASSYGGGPHNEQFF.

This clonotype was seen at least ten times. The chain joins TRBV11-2 to TRBJ2-5; D is ambiguous. Germline V gene data show CDR1 as SGHAT and CDR2 as FQNNGV. CDR3 length equals 13 residues. Trimming shortened V by 0 bases and J by 0 bases, and 2 bases separated the two germline ends. DNA of the CDR3: TGTGCCAGCAGCTTAGACCACCAAGAGACCCAGTACTTC. This translates into CASSLDHQETQYF.

As to this clonotype: This could be a read error, since a much larger clone is one nucleotide away. The gene calls are TRBV5-1 and TRBJ1-1; no clear D. CDR3 length: 14 amino acids. CDR1 and CDR2 (germline): SGHRS, YFSETQ. CDR3 nucleotides: TGCGCCAGCAGCTTGTCGTATAGGAACGCTGAAGCTTTCTTT. It encodes CASSLSYRNAEAFF.